This TCR beta chain originates from a study of beta chain features in type 1 diabetes (dated by TCRdb to about 2018). Background on the whole study: Mean age, gender distribution, total cell number and subset yield were not different between patients and healthy donors. A total of 85 million to 140 million sorted cells were examined across all samples, and the number of cells per subset was strongly correlated with RNA yield. The study compared the TCRB repertoires of sorted circulating CD4+ T cell subsets in recently diagnosed type 1 diabetes patients with those in matched healthy donors. Naive and central memory subsets were obtained from all 30 or so donors, but regulatory and stem cell-like memory subsets were isolated from only 8 patients and about 8 healthy donors.

Each donor gave one peripheral blood draw, roughly 0.11 L on average, collected into heparinised tubes. Naive, central memory, regulatory and stem cell-like memory CD4+ T cells were sorted on a BD FACSAria II using a panel including CD45RO, CCR7, CD25, CD127, CD95 and CD27. A purity above 95% was achieved for all sorted populations. PBMCs were isolated right away by Lymphoprep density gradient centrifugation and were stained directly, without culture. To minimize batch effects, samples were stained and sorted in pairs, one healthy donor with one patient per experiment. With regard to this clone: Its binding antigen is unknown. The input lacks base qualities; no much larger clone sits a single base away.

The entire amount of isolated RNA was reverse transcribed using the High Capacity cDNA Reverse Transcription Kit, so the sequenced TCRB transcripts were expressed ones. Naive, central memory and regulatory T cell samples underwent deep immunoSEQ sequencing, averaging approximately 3.5 million total reads per sample. Sorted cells were lysed in RLT buffer and RNA was extracted with DNase-treated RNeasy Micro or Mini kits, depending on cell number. Each cell subset was processed on its own to prevent cross-contamination, while patient and healthy donor samples were processed together. TCRB sequences were amplified from cDNA with the immunoSEQ multiplex PCR, producing 87-bp fragments spanning the CDR3 region. Sequencing of the amplicons was done on the Illumina HiSeq platform. The authors' pipeline ran thus. Synthetic template baselines were used to correct PCR bias computationally, reads within Hamming distance 2 were collapsed together, and singletons that could not be merged were discarded. Reads were aligned to IMGT to assign V, D and J genes, CDR3 length, and insertions or deletions at six rearrangement sites. Within each subset, clonotype counts were normalized to the number of sorted cells before true diversity and Gini coefficients were calculated with the tcR R package. The overlap coefficient, calculated on TCRB nucleotide sequences, was used to measure repertoire sharing. The immuneACCESS repertoire file appears here via TCRdb, limited to in-frame rearrangements. These files lack a portion of the clones; in checked studies, under half of the deficit traces to unresolved V genes, and the cause of the others is not known. V, J and clone size are those of that table, while D and trimming were read from the DNA. The sample contains roughly 300,000 clones, around 9.7% of them found a single time. In total, the top ten clones hold less than 1.2% of the sample.

The germline V gene yields LGHNA for CDR1 and YSLEER for CDR2. Taken from cysteine to phenylalanine, the CDR3 has 13 residues. Just the 39-base CDR3 DNA is kept, in frame starting at base 1. Between the V and J ends, shortened by 3 bases and 12 bases respectively, the junction contains 15 bases. Here is what the overall study found, with its caveats: Because cDNA was sequenced instead of genomic DNA, activated cells with high expression could be over-represented, although the groups did not differ in activation or CD3 levels. At VDJ recombination sites, type 1 diabetes patients had fewer insertions and more deleted nucleotides, which implies abnormalities in thymic rearrangement. A moderate but significant shortening of TCRB CDR3 length was observed in type 1 diabetes patients in all four CD4+ subsets. Because small numbers of individuals were included in the HLA sub-analyses, any influence of HLA type on TCRB rearrangement was left unresolved. Naive, central memory and regulatory TCRB repertoires appeared to be more similar among patients than among healthy donors. PCR may preferentially amplify shorter templates, but because patient and control samples were amplified and corrected together, any resulting skew would affect both groups equally.

This sequence was found in a man between 25 and 39 years old with type 1 diabetes. Sequencing was done on a sample of central memory CD4+ T cells from blood. The chain employs TRBV4-3 and TRBJ2-1, with no confident D gene call. The nucleotides read TGCGCCAGCAGCCAGAATCGGACGGGTGGGCAGTTCTTC. The translation is CASSQNRTGGQFF.